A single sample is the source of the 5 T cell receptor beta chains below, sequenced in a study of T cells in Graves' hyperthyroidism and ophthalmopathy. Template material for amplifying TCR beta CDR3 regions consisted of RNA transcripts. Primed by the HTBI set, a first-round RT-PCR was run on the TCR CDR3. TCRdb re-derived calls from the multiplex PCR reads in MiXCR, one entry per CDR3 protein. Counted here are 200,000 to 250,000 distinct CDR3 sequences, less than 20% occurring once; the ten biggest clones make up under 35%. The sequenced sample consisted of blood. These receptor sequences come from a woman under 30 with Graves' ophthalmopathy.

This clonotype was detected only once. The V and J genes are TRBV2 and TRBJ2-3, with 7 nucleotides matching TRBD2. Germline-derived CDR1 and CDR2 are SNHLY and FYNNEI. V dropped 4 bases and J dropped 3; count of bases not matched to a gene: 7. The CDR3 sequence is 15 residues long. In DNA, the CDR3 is TGTGCCAGCAGTGTTGGGGGGGGTAAGACAGATACGCAGTATTTT. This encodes CASSVGGGKTDTQYF.

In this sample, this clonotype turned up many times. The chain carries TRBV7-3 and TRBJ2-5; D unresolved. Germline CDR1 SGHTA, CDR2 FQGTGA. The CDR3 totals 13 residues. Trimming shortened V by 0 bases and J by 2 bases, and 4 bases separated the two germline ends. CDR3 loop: CASSLTFQETQYF. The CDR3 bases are TGTGCCAGCAGCTTAACGTTTCAAGAGACCCAGTACTTC.

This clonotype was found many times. CDR3 bases: TGTGCCAGCAGCCGGCAGCGGGGCCCCACCTACAATGAGCAGTTCTTC. Translation: CASSRQRGPTYNEQFF. This chain uses TRBV7-6 with TRBJ2-1; 7 nucleotides line up with TRBD2. The CDR3 spans 16 residues. The V segment lost 5 bases and the J segment 2 bases; nucleotides outside the gene matches: 9. Germline lookup yields CDR1 SGHVS and CDR2 FNYEAQ.

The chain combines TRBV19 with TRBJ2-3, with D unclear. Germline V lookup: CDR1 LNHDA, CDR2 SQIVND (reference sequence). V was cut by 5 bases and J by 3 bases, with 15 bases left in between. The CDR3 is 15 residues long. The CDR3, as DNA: TGTGCCAGTAGTCCGACCCAAGCAACGACAGATACGCAGTATTTT. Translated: CASSPTQATTDTQYF.

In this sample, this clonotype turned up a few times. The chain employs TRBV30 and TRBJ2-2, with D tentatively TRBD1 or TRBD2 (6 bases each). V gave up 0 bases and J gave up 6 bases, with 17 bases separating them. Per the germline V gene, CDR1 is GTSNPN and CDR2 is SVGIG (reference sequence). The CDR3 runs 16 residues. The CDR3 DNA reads TGTGCCTGGAGTGTACTGTCGGGGGCGGCGGCCGGGGAGCTGTTTTTT. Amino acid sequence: CAWSVLSGAAAGELFF.